A single sample gave rise to the 5 T cell receptor beta chains below, sequenced in a study of OX40 agonist ivuxolimab in advanced cancers. Here immunoSEQ multiplex PCR was the method, and the copy in TCRdb shows in-frame clones only, minus some. The sample consists of 50,000 to 65,000 clones, roughly 91% of them appearing once. Specimen: CD4+ or CD8+ T cells sorted from blood, collected in a trial of the OX40 agonist ivuxolimab. These receptor sequences come from an adult with an advanced solid tumor such as melanoma, head and neck, liver or kidney cancer.

The V and J genes are TRBV19 and TRBJ1-2; D remains unclear. Germline V gives CDR1 LNHDA, CDR2 SQIVND (reference sequence). Deletions cut 0 bases from V and 1 base from J, with 6 bases between. The CDR3 length is 14 residues. The CDR3: CASSIEDVNYGYTF. The CDR3 DNA follows: TGTGCCAGTAGTATAGAAGACGTTAACTATGGCTACACCTTC.

Regarding this clone: One end of the junction is discordant with germline, which a read error may explain. The chain is built from TRBV4-2 and TRBJ2-1, with D possibly being TRBD2 (6 bases). CDR3 length: 16 residues. The V gene's germline CDR1 is LGHNA and CDR2 YNFKEQ. The CDR3 here is CASSQVTPGRNNGQFF. CDR3 DNA sequence: TGTGCCAGCAGCCAAGTGACCCCCGGGAGAAACAATGGGCAGTTCTTC.

The chain has TRBV4-1 and TRBJ1-1; 11 bases align to TRBD1. After removal of 1 base from V and 4 bases from J, the junction contained 2 bases not matched to a gene. CDR1 and CDR2 (germline): MGHRA, YSYEKL. The CDR3 spans 15 residues. The CDR3 sequence: CASSQVGTGGTEAFF. Here the CDR3 DNA reads TGCGCCAGCAGCCAAGTAGGGACAGGGGGCACTGAAGCTTTCTTT.

The CDR3 loop reads CASSLGRFGEQFF. Written as DNA, the CDR3 is TGTGCCAGCAGCTTGGGTAGATTTGGTGAGCAGTTCTTC. V is TRBV5-6 and J is TRBJ2-1; no firm D call. The length of the CDR3 is 13 residues. CDR1 and CDR2 (germline): SGHDT, YYEEEE. Trimming took off 0 bases at V and 9 bases at J, with 10 bases between the two ends.

By share, this clone counts as medium-sized. The rearrangement links TRBV28 to TRBJ1-2, with 7 nucleotides matching TRBD1. The CDR3 has 14 residues. Germline trimming cut 10 bases from V and 4 bases from J; bases unmatched to any gene: 12. The germline gives CDR1 MDHEN, CDR2 SYDVKM. CDR3 sequence reads: CATNFPGGSYGYTF. The CDR3 DNA sequence: TGTGCCACCAACTTTCCAGGGGGTTCCTATGGCTACACCTTC.